These 18 T cell receptor beta chains share one sample of origin, sequenced in a study of blood T cells in healthy people across ages (dated by TCRdb to 2013 to 2016). The library was built by means of 5' RACE. The instrument given in TCRdb is Illumina HiSeq 2500. A second roughly 6 to 11 cycle PCR used a sample-barcoded 5' primer and a J-beta primer mix. The public sequencing data were trimmed at Q25 with fastp and processed into clonotypes with MiXCR by TCRdb, which kept only in-frame beta chains. Under each unique CDR3 protein, matching rows form one entry showing the most common genes and DNA. The sample includes about 800,000 distinct CDR3 sequences, with around 25% observed a single time. The ten largest clonotypes hold under 4% of the sample. These same data were also listed under a study on T cells of mothers and their children.

The sequenced sample was blood. The receptors originated from a boy younger than 18 in good health.

This clonotype was recorded a few times. The chain recombines TRBV7-2 with TRBJ2-7; D is possibly TRBD2 (6 bases). Per germline, CDR1 SGHTA and CDR2 FQGNSA. The ends were cut back, 5 bases at V and 6 bases at J, with 20 bases in the middle. CDR3 size: 15 residues. The CDR3 sequence: CASSPGHGGAFEQYF. The CDR3 nucleotides are TGTGCCAGCAGCCCTGGGCACGGGGGAGCTTTCGAGCAGTACTTC.

There are a few counts of this clonotype. The chain uses TRBV24-1 and TRBJ2-5, with TRBD2 matching 14 bases. The CDR3 sequence is 18 residues long. Looked up from germline, CDR1 is KGHDR and CDR2 is SFDVKD. Trimming took 5 bases from V and 1 from J; bases not matched to a gene: 8. In DNA form, the CDR3 reads TGTGCCACCAGTGCCATGACTAGCGGGAGGGCTAGCCAAGAGACCCAGTACTTC. Amino acids: CATSAMTSGRASQETQYF.

This chain joins TRBV7-9 and TRBJ1-4, with 9 nucleotides matching TRBD1. The CDR3 is 16 residues long. From germline, CDR1 is SEHNR and CDR2 FQNEAQ (reference sequence). Losses at the gene ends were 6 bases for V and 3 bases for J; bases not matched to a gene: 8. CDR3 sequence (DNA): TGTGCCAGCAGACCCAATACAGGGGGCTCTAATGAAAAACTGTTTTTT. Its translation: CASRPNTGGSNEKLFF.

V gene TRBV3-1 combines with J gene TRBJ2-5, with 7 nucleotides matching TRBD2. Near its end, the DNA agrees better with TRBJ2-1, so the J call may be wrong. CDR1 is LGHDT and CDR2 is YNNKEL in the germline V gene (reference sequence). The CDR3 has 16 residues. The CDR3 region is CASSQDILAQPNEQFF. The CDR3 DNA follows: TGTGCCAGCAGCCAAGATATACTAGCGCAGCCCAATGAGCAGTTCTTC.

The chain is built from TRBV29-1 and TRBJ2-4, with 8 bases identical to TRBD1. The CDR3 length is 12 residues. The germline V gene encodes CDR1 SQVTM and CDR2 ANQGSEA. V lost 5 bases to trimming and J lost 12 bases; unmatched junction nucleotides: 9. CDR3 protein: CSVTSGDRTQYF. The CDR3 region has the DNA TGCAGCGTTACCTCGGGGGACAGGACTCAGTACTTC.

This clonotype was detected ten times or more. The chain joins TRBV28 to TRBJ1-5; 9 positions agree with TRBD1. The junction had 14 bases not matched to a gene; V was cut back by 4 bases and J by 1 base. This CDR3 spans 19 amino acids. Germline V lookup: CDR1 MDHEN, CDR2 SYDVKM. The CDR3 nucleotides are TGTGCCAGCAGTTCAGCGACAGGGGGAACAGGGGCGAGCAATCAGCCCCAGCATTTT. Its translation is CASSSATGGTGASNQPQHF.

The chain uses TRBV20-1 and TRBJ1-1; 11 bases are shared with TRBD1. The CDR3 runs 14 residues. The J segment lost 4 bases and the V segment lost 7 bases, leaving 8 bases of the junction unmatched. Germline loops: CDR1 DFQATT, CDR2 SNEGSKA (reference sequence). The CDR3 bases are TGCAGTGGCCGGGACAGGGGGTTAATCACTGAAGCTTTCTTT. As protein: CSGRDRGLITEAFF.

This clonotype has a handful of counts. The J gene is TRBJ2-3, the V gene TRBV6-1, with D possibly matching TRBD2 (6 bases). Germline CDR1 reads MNHNS; CDR2 reads SASEGT. The germline V and J ends were trimmed by 6 bases and 6 bases, with 16 bases remaining between them. This CDR3 is built from 14 residues. CDR3 region: CASREGRSGDTQYF. The CDR3 coding sequence is TGTGCCAGCAGGGAGGGGCGTTCGGGGGATACGCAGTATTTT.

This clonotype was found a few times. The V and J genes are TRBV7-2 and TRBJ2-3; TRBD2 aligns across 14 bases. The ends lost 5 bases at V and 6 bases at J; junction bases unmatched: 4. Germline V CDR1 and CDR2: SGHTA, FQGNSA. The CDR3 is made up of 15 amino acids. CDR3 in amino acids: CASSPGTSGGDTQYF. The CDR3 region has the DNA TGTGCCAGCAGCCCCGGGACTAGCGGGGGTGATACGCAGTATTTT.

The V gene is TRBV7-2, the J gene TRBJ2-5, with D perhaps TRBD1 or TRBD2 (5 bases each). This CDR3 has 14 residues. Between the trimmed V and J ends, which lost 8 bases and 5 bases, there was a span of 18 bases. Per the germline V gene, CDR1 is SGHTA and CDR2 is FQGNSA. The CDR3 DNA reads TGTGCCAGCCAGCCAGAGAGGGGTGCGGAGACCCAGTACTTC. This codes for CASQPERGAETQYF.

This clonotype showed up just a few times. The CDR3 nucleotides read TGTGCCAGCAGCTTAAGGGCTCCTAATGAAAAACTGTTTTTT. Translated: CASSLRAPNEKLFF. The chain is built from TRBV13 and TRBJ1-4; D gene ambiguous. CDR3 length: 14 residues. CDR1 PRHDT and CDR2 FYEKMQ come from the germline V gene (reference sequence). The germline V and J ends were trimmed by 2 bases and 3 bases, with 7 bases remaining between them.

A word on this clonotype: One end of the junction fails to match germline, which may point to a read error. The chain carries TRBV7-7 and TRBJ1-4; 8 bases fit TRBD1. CDR1 and CDR2 (germline): SSHAT, FNYEAQ (reference sequence). The CDR3 contains 19 residues. This CDR3 is CASSWSRDRRSTLNEKLFF. CDR3 sequence (DNA): TGTGCTAGCAGCTGGAGCCGGGACAGGCGTTCGACCCTTAATGAAAAACTGTTTTTT.

V usage is TRBV9 and J usage is TRBJ2-7; D possibly matches TRBD1 or TRBD2 (7 bases each). CDR1 SGDLS and CDR2 YYNGEE come from the germline V gene. The CDR3 extends over 15 amino acids. Between the trimmed V and J ends, which lost 3 bases and 2 bases, there was a span of 15 bases. The CDR3 region is CASSASGTDAYEQYF. CDR3 nucleotides: TGTGCCAGCAGCGCCAGCGGGACAGACGCCTACGAGCAGTACTTC.

V and J are TRBV30 and TRBJ1-4; D gene ambiguous. The V end was cut by 3 bases, the J end by 5 bases, with 4 bases between. CDR1 is GTSNPN, CDR2 SVGIG, per germline (reference sequence). CDR3 length equals 11 residues. The CDR3 loop reads CAWRENEKLFF. The CDR3 region has the DNA TGTGCCTGGAGGGAAAATGAAAAACTGTTTTTT.

The genes are TRBV27 and TRBJ2-2, with D possibly matching TRBD2 (5 bases). Per germline, CDR1 MNHEY and CDR2 SMNVEV (reference sequence). The CDR3 is 13 residues long. V was clipped by 3 bases and J by 7 bases, with 9 bases between them. The CDR3 is CASSFGEIGELFF. The CDR3 DNA is TGTGCCAGCAGTTTCGGGGAGATCGGGGAGCTGTTTTTT.

Only a few counts were recorded for this clonotype. The V and J genes are TRBV29-1 and TRBJ1-4; TRBD1 aligns across 8 bases. Germline CDR1 SQVTM, CDR2 ANQGSEA. This CDR3 comprises 15 residues. V dropped 3 bases and J dropped 6; count of bases not matched to a gene: 9. The CDR3 sequence is CSVESGQGPDEKLFF. The CDR3 coding sequence is TGCAGCGTTGAGTCCGGACAGGGCCCAGATGAAAAACTGTTTTTT.

The chain couples TRBV5-1 to TRBJ2-7, with D perhaps TRBD2 (6 bases). This CDR3 comprises 14 residues. Trimming removed 4 bases at V and 5 bases at J, with 16 bases between. Germline CDR1 and CDR2: SGHRS and YFSETQ. As DNA, the CDR3 is TGCGCCAGCAGCCCCGCCGGGAGTAGCAACGAGCAGTACTTC. Its protein is CASSPAGSSNEQYF.

This clonotype was seen more than once but under ten times. CDR3: CASTWGTTNTGELFF. CDR3 DNA: TGTGCCAGCACTTGGGGGACGACGAACACCGGGGAGCTGTTTTTT. This chain links TRBV28 with TRBJ2-2; D assignment may be TRBD1 or TRBD2 (5 bases each). V lost 7 bases, J lost 0 bases, and 12 bases lay in between. The CDR3 spans 15 residues. Germline V lookup: CDR1 MDHEN, CDR2 SYDVKM.